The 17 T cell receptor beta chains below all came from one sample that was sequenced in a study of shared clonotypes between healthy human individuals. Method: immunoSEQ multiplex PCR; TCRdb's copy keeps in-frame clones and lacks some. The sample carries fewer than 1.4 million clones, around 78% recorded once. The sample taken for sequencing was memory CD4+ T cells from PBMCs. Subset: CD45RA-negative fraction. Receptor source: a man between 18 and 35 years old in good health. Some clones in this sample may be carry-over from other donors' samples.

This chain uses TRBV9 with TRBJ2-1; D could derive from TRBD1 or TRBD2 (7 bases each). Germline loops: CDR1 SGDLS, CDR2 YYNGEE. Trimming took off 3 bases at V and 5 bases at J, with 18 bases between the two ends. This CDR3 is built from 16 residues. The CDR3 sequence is CASSGGRDSLDNEQFF. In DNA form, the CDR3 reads TGTGCCAGCAGCGGGGGGAGGGACAGCCTTGACAATGAGCAGTTCTTC.

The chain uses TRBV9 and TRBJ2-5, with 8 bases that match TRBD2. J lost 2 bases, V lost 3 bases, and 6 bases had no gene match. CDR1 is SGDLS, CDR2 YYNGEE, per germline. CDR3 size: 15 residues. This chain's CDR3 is CASSGFSGKQETQYF. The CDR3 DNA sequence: TGTGCCAGCAGCGGGTTTAGCGGGAAACAAGAGACCCAGTACTTC.

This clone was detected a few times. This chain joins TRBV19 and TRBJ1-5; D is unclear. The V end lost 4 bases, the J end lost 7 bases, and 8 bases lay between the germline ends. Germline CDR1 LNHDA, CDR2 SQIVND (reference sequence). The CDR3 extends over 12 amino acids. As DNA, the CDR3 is TGTGCCAGTAGTAGACCGATGCAGCCCCAGCATTTT. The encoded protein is CASSRPMQPQHF. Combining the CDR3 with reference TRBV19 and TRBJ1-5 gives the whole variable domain DGGITQSPKYLFRKEGQNVTLSCEQNLNHDAMYWYRQDPGQGLRLIYYSQIVNDFQKGDIAEGYSVSREKKESFPLTVTSAQKNPTAFYLCASSRPMQPQHFGDGTRLSIL.

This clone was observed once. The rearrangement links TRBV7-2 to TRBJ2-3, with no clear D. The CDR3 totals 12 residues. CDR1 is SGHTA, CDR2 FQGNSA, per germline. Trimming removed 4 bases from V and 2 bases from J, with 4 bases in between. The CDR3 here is CASSSNTDTQYF. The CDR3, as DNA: TGTGCCAGCAGCTCCAACACAGATACGCAGTATTTT.

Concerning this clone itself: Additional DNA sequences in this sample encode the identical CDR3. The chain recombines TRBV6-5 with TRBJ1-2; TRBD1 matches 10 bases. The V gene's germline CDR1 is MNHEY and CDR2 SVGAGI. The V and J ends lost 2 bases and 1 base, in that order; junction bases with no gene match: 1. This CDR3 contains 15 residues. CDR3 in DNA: TGTGCCAGCAGTTACCGGGACAGGGGTAACTATGGCTACACCTTC. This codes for CASSYRDRGNYGYTF.

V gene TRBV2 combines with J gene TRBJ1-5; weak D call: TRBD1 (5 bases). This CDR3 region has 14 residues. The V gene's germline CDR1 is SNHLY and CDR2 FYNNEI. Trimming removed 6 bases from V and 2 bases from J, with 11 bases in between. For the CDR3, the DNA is TGTGCCAGCAGGCGTGGGGACGGCAATCAGCCCCAGCATTTT. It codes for CASRRGDGNQPQHF.

The CDR3 spells CAWSPGASTDTQYF. CDR3 sequence (DNA): TGTGCCTGGAGTCCGGGAGCTAGCACAGATACGCAGTATTTT. The genes are TRBV30 and TRBJ2-3, with D possibly TRBD2 on 6 matching bases. The CDR3 is 14 amino acids. CDR1 and CDR2 from the germline V gene are GTSNPN and SVGIG (reference sequence). The V end lost 2 bases, the J end lost 0 bases, and 9 bases lay between the germline ends.

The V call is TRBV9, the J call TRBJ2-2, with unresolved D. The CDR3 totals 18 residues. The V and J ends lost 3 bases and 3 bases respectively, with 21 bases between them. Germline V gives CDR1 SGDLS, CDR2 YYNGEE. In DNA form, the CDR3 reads TGTGCCAGCAGCGCAAACCCTACTTACTACGGCGACACCGGGGAGCTGTTTTTT. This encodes CASSANPTYYGDTGELFF. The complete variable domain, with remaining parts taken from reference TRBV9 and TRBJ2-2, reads DSGVTQTPKHLITATGQRVTLRCSPRSGDLSVYWYQQSLDQGLQFLIQYYNGEERAKGNILERFSAQQFPDLHSELNLSSLELGDSALYFCASSANPTYYGDTGELFFGEGSRLTVL.

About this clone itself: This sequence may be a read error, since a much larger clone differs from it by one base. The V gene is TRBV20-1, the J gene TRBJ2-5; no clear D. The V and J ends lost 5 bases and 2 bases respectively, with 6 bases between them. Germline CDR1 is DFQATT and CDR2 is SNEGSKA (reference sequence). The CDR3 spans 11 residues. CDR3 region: CSAWAQETQYF. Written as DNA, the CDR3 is TGCAGTGCTTGGGCGCAAGAGACCCAGTACTTC.

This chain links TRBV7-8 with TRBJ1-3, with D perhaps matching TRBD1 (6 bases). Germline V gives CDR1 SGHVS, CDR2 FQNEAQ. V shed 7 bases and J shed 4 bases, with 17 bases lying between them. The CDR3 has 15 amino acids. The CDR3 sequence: CASTQGGGIGNTIYF. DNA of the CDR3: TGTGCCAGCACCCAAGGGGGGGGTATCGGAAACACCATATATTTT.

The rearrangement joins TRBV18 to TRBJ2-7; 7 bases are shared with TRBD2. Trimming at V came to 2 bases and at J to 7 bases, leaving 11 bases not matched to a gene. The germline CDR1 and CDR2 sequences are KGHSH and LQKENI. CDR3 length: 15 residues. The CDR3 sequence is CASSPAGVASLEQYF. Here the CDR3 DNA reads TGTGCCAGCTCACCAGCGGGAGTAGCCTCTTTAGAGCAGTACTTC. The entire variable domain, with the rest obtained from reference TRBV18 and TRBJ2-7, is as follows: NAGVMQNPRHLVRRRGQEARLRCSPMKGHSHVYWYRQLPEEGLKFMVYLQKENIIDESGMPKERFSAEFPKEGPSILRIQQVVRGDSAAYFCASSPAGVASLEQYFGPGTRLTVT.

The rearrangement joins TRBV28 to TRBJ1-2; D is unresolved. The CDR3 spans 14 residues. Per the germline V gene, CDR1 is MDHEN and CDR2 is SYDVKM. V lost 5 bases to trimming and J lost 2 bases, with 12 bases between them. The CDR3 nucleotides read TGTGCCAGCAGTGCCCCCCGCGACAACTATGGCTACACCTTC. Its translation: CASSAPRDNYGYTF.

The CDR3 bases are TGTGCCAGCGCCAACGCCCTAGCACAAGAGACCCAGTACTTC. Amino acid sequence: CASANALAQETQYF. This chain connects TRBV2 to TRBJ2-5; weak D call: TRBD2 (5 bases). Trimming removed 8 bases from V and 2 bases from J, with 15 bases in between. This CDR3 spans 14 amino acids. Germline CDR1 SNHLY, CDR2 FYNNEI.

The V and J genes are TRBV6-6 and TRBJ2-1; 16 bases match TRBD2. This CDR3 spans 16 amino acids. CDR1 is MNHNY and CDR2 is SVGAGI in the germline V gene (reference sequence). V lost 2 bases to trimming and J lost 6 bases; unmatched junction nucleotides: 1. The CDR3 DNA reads TGTGCCAGCAGTTACGGGACTAGCGGGAGGGCCAATGAGCAGTTCTTC. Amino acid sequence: CASSYGTSGRANEQFF.

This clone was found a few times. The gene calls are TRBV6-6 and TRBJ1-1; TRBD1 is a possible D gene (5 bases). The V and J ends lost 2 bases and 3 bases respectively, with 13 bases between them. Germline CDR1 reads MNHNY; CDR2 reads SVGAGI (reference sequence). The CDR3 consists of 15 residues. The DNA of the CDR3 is TGTGCCAGCAGTTACAATAGGGGTGGAGACACTGAAGCTTTCTTT. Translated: CASSYNRGGDTEAFF.

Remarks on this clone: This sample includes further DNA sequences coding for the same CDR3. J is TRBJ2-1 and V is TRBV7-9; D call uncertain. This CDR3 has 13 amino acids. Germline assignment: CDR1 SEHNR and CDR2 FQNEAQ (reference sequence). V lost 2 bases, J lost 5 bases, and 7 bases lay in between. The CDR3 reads CASSLTRDNEQFF. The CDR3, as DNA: TGTGCCAGCAGCTTAACCCGGGACAATGAGCAGTTCTTC. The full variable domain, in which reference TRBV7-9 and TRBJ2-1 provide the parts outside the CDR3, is DTGVSQNPRHKITKRGQNVTFRCDPISEHNRLYWYRQTLGQGPEFLTYFQNEAQLEKSRLLSDRFSAERPKGSFSTLEIQRTEQGDSAMYLCASSLTRDNEQFFGPGTRLTVL.

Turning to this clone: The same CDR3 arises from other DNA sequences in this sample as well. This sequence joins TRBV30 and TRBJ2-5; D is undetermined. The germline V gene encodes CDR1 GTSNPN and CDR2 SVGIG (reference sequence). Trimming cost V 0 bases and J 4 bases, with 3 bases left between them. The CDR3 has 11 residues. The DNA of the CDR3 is TGTGCCTGGAGTGTGGGAGAGACCCAGTACTTC. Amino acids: CAWSVGETQYF. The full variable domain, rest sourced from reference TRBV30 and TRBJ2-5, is SQTIHQWPATLVQPVGSPLSLECTVEGTSNPNLYWYRQAAGRGLQLLFYSVGIGQISSEVPQNLSASRPQDRQFILSSKKLLLSDSGFYLCAWSVGETQYFGPGTRLLVL.